A selection of T cell receptor beta chains follows, all from one sample in a study of shared clonotypes between healthy human individuals. The assay was immunoSEQ multiplex PCR, and TCRdb's table has in-frame clones only and misses some. Here the sample spans about 2.1 million clones, 93% being singletons. Source material: naive CD8+ T cells from PBMCs. These receptors all stem from a young man in good health. Some clones in this sample may be carry-over from other donors' samples. Both conserved end residues are part of each CDR3. Fields, in order: J gene, clone size, D gene, V gene, CDR3 protein, CDR3 DNA. The D gene is left open where the match is weak. Some rows have no size entry. The others give once, few or many, or a class for an expanded clone.

>TRBJ2-1|.|TRBD1|TRBV5-1
CASSLGPGTGVYNEQFF
TGCGCCAGCAGCCTGGGGCCCGGGACAGGGGTTTACAATGAGCAGTTCTTC
>TRBJ2-1|.|.|TRBV7-2
CASSTATNNEQFF
TGTGCCAGCAGCACAGCCACGAACAATGAGCAGTTCTTC
>TRBJ2-1|.|TRBD2|TRBV30
CAWTSGSSYNEQFF
TGTGCCTGGACTAGCGGGTCCTCCTACAATGAGCAGTTCTTC
>TRBJ2-2|.|TRBD1|TRBV7-2
CASSGRDRGQGGELFF
TGTGCCAGCAGCGGACGGGACAGGGGGCAAGGCGGGGAGCTGTTTTTT
>TRBJ1-2|.|.|TRBV29-1
CSVLDNSNYGYTF
TGCAGCGTTCTTGACAATTCTAACTATGGCTACACCTTC
>TRBJ2-1|.|TRBD2|TRBV4-1
CASSLSSGSRNEQFF
TGCGCCAGCAGCCTTTCTAGCGGGAGTAGGAATGAGCAGTTCTTC
>TRBJ2-3|.|.|TRBV9
CASERGETSTDTQYF
TGTGCCAGCGAGAGGGGGGAGACTAGCACAGATACGCAGTATTTT
>TRBJ1-1|.|TRBD1|TRBV27
CAVRGPGRDTEAFF
TGTGCCGTTAGGGGGCCGGGTAGGGACACTGAAGCTTTCTTT
>TRBJ1-1|once|.|TRBV27
CASSLRGAEAFF
TGTGCCAGCAGTTTGCGGGGAGCTGAAGCTTTCTTT
>TRBJ2-2|.|TRBD1|TRBV5-1
CASRSTEDREILNTGELFF
TGCGCCAGCAGATCAACCGAGGACAGGGAGATCCTTAACACCGGGGAGCTGTTTTTT
>TRBJ2-7|.|TRBD2|TRBV6-6
CASSGRETYEQYF
TGTGCCAGCTCTGGGAGGGAAACCTACGAGCAGTACTTC
>TRBJ2-1|.|.|TRBV7-9
CASSSTGGNEQFF
TGTGCCAGCAGCTCAACGGGTGGAAATGAGCAGTTCTTC
>TRBJ1-5|.|.|TRBV19
CASISRHSNQPQHF
TGTGCCAGTATAAGTAGACATAGCAATCAGCCCCAGCATTTT
>TRBJ2-1|.|.|TRBV5-1
CASSFGTSLEGDNEQFF
TGCGCCAGCAGCTTCGGTACATCTTTGGAGGGGGACAATGAGCAGTTCTTC
>TRBJ2-7|.|.|TRBV27
CASSSAVGGYEQYF
TGTGCCAGCAGTTCGGCGGTTGGAGGCTACGAGCAGTACTTC
>TRBJ1-2|.|.|TRBV4-3
CASSQVLTQSHGYTF
TGCGCCAGCAGCCAAGTGTTGACCCAAAGTCATGGCTACACCTTC
>TRBJ1-2|.|.|TRBV2
CASSVGQNFNYGYTF
TGTGCCAGCAGTGTAGGACAGAACTTTAACTATGGCTACACCTTC
>TRBJ1-1|few|.|TRBV4-2
CASSPGDPLNTEAFF
TGTGCCAGCAGCCCCGGGGACCCACTGAACACTGAAGCTTTCTTT
>TRBJ2-1|.|TRBD2|TRBV19
CATKLAGDNEQFF
TGTGCCACGAAACTAGCGGGGGACAATGAGCAGTTCTTC
>TRBJ1-1|.|.|TRBV13
CASSRQLNTEAFF
TGTGCCAGCAGCCGTCAGCTGAACACTGAAGCTTTCTTT
>TRBJ2-6|.|.|TRBV19
CASSRTGLSGANVLTF
TGTGCCAGTAGTCGCACGGGGCTCTCTGGGGCCAACGTCCTGACTTTC
>TRBJ2-6|.|.|TRBV19
CASSHTGLSGANVLTF
TGTGCCAGTAGTCATACAGGCCTCTCTGGGGCCAACGTCCTGACTTTC
>TRBJ1-5|.|TRBD1|TRBV27
CARRPPQGMKSNQPQHF
TGTGCCCGCAGGCCTCCACAGGGGATGAAGAGCAATCAGCCCCAGCATTTT
>TRBJ1-1|.|TRBD1|TRBV7-9
CASSLGDSEAFF
TGTGCCAGCAGCTTGGGGGACAGCGAAGCTTTCTTT
>TRBJ2-1|.|.|TRBV9
CASSAWESSYNEQFF
TGTGCCAGCAGCGCATGGGAGAGCTCCTACAATGAGCAGTTCTTC
>TRBJ2-2|.|.|TRBV27
CASSLSWREFPGELFF
TGTGCCAGCAGTTTATCGTGGAGGGAGTTCCCCGGGGAGCTGTTTTTT
>TRBJ2-7|.|TRBD1|TRBV9
CASSQGGGPAYEQYF
TGTGCCAGCAGCCAAGGGGGCGGACCGGCCTACGAGCAGTACTTC
>TRBJ2-7|.|.|TRBV10-3
CAISDPRTTGEQYF
TGTGCCATCAGTGACCCCAGGACAACCGGCGAGCAGTACTTC
>TRBJ2-7|.|.|TRBV27
CASSLRTSAYEQYF
TGTGCCAGCAGCCTCCGCACCTCCGCCTACGAGCAGTACTTC
>TRBJ1-2|.|.|TRBV7-2
CATSRAFRSYTF
TGTGCCACTTCCCGGGCCTTTAGGAGCTACACCTTC
>TRBJ1-1|.|.|TRBV6-6
CASSLVVGEAFF
TGTGCCAGCAGCTTGGTCGTGGGTGAAGCTTTCTTT
>TRBJ2-7|once|.|TRBV4-2
CASSQEGAEGSAEQYF
TGTGCCAGCAGCCAAGAGGGGGCAGAGGGCTCCGCCGAGCAGTACTTC
>TRBJ2-7|.|.|TRBV29-1
CSVVPGPGRHLYEQYF
TGCAGCGTTGTCCCCGGACCGGGACGGCACCTCTACGAGCAGTACTTC
>TRBJ1-2|once|.|TRBV10-3
CAGGSLGNGYTF
TGTGCCGGGGGGTCTCTGGGCAATGGCTACACCTTC
>TRBJ2-7|once|.|TRBV29-1
CSVAMGARYEQYF
TGCAGCGTCGCAATGGGGGCCCGCTACGAGCAGTACTTC
>TRBJ1-5|.|.|TRBV27
CASSFGVSRPQHF
TGTGCCAGCAGTTTTGGTGTCTCGCGGCCCCAGCATTTT
>TRBJ2-1|.|TRBD2|TRBV5-1
CASSLYPAGAYNEQFF
TGCGCCAGCAGCTTGTACCCAGCGGGAGCTTACAATGAGCAGTTCTTC
>TRBJ1-1|.|.|TRBV9
CASSGEGGTEAFF
TGTGCCAGCTCGGGTGAGGGAGGCACTGAAGCTTTCTTT
>TRBJ2-1|.|.|TRBV28
CASSLQVAGYNEQFF
TGTGCCAGCAGTTTACAAGTAGCAGGATACAATGAGCAGTTCTTC
>TRBJ1-1|.|.|TRBV5-1
CASSLSVNTEAFF
TGCGCCAGCAGCTTGTCCGTGAACACTGAAGCTTTCTTT
>TRBJ2-3|.|.|TRBV2
CARDNGPQADTQYF
TGTGCCCGCGATAATGGCCCCCAGGCCGATACGCAGTATTTT
>TRBJ2-7|.|TRBD2|TRBV28
CASITGGSSYEQYF
TGTGCCAGCATAACGGGAGGGAGCTCCTACGAGCAGTACTTC
>TRBJ2-2|.|TRBD1|TRBV6-6
CASLPLDRGRTGELFF
TGTGCCAGCTTACCGCTAGACAGGGGGCGAACCGGGGAGCTGTTTTTT
>TRBJ2-1|.|.|TRBV7-2
CASSLVVGGGHNEQFF
TGTGCCAGCAGCTTAGTTGTGGGAGGGGGCCACAATGAGCAGTTCTTC
>TRBJ2-7|once|.|TRBV6-5
CASRTYIYEQYF
TGTGCCAGCCGGACGTACATCTACGAGCAGTACTTC
>TRBJ2-4|.|.|TRBV7-6
CASSPGTQNIQYF
TGTGCCAGCAGCCCAGGGACCCAAAACATTCAGTACTTC
>TRBJ2-7|.|.|TRBV6-1
CASIPASNSYEQYF
TGTGCCAGCATTCCAGCCTCAAATTCCTACGAGCAGTACTTC
>TRBJ2-7|.|.|TRBV6-5
CATTPRSLIAYEQYF
TGTGCCACGACCCCGAGATCGTTAATAGCCTACGAGCAGTACTTC
>TRBJ1-1|few|.|TRBV5-1
CASRAGTQEAFF
TGCGCCAGCAGGGCCGGGACACAAGAAGCTTTCTTT
>TRBJ1-5|.|TRBD1|TRBV2
CASSPGQGFQPQHF
TGTGCCAGCAGCCCGGGACAGGGGTTCCAGCCCCAGCATTTT
>TRBJ2-7|.|.|TRBV4-1
CASSQSPLGFYEQYF
TGCGCCAGCAGCCAATCACCCCTGGGATTCTACGAGCAGTACTTC
>TRBJ1-2|.|TRBD1|TRBV6-5
CASRGTGPYYGYTF
TGTGCCAGCCGAGGGACAGGGCCTTATTATGGCTACACCTTC